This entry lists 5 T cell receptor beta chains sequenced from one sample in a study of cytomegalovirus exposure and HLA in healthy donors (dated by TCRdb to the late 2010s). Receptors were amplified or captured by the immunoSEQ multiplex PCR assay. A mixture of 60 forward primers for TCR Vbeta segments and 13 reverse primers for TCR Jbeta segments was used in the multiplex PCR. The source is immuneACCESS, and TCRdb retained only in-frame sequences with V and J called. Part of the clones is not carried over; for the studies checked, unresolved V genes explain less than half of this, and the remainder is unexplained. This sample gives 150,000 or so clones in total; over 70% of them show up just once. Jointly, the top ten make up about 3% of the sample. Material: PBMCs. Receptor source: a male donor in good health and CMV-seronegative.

The CDR3 bases are TGTGCCAGCAGTTTCTCCGGGGTACAGCCCCAGCATTTT. Protein product: CASSFSGVQPQHF. The chain links TRBV28 to TRBJ1-5; D gene uncertain. Germline V CDR1 and CDR2: MDHEN, SYDVKM. The CDR3 has 13 residues. V was trimmed by 3 bases and J by 7 bases, leaving 10 bases between them.

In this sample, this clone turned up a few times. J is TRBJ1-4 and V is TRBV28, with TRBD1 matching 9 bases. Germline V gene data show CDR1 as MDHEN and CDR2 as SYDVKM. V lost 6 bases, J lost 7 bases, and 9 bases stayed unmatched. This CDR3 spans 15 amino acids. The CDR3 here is CASSDPGQGGEKLFF. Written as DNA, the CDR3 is TGTGCCAGCAGCGATCCGGGACAGGGAGGTGAAAAACTGTTTTTT.

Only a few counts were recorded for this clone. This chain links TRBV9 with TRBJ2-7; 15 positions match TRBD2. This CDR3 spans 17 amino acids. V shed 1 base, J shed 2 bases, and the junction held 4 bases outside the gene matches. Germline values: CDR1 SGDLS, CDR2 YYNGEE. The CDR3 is CASSVTGLAGGPYEQYF. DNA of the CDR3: TGTGCCAGCAGCGTAACGGGACTAGCGGGAGGACCCTACGAGCAGTACTTC.

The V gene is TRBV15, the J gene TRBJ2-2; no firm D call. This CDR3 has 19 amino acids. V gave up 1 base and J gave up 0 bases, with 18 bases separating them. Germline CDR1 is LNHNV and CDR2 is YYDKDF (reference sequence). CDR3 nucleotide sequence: TGTGCCACCAGCAGAGGGAACGCCAGAGCGATATCGAACACCGGGGAGCTGTTTTTT. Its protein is CATSRGNARAISNTGELFF.

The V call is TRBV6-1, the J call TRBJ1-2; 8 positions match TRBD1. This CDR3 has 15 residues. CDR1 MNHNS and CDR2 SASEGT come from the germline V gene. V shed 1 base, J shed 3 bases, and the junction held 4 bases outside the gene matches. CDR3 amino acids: CASSEEDRVDYGYTF. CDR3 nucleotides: TGTGCCAGCAGTGAAGAGGACAGGGTGGACTATGGCTACACCTTC.